This TCR beta chain was identified in a study of T cell repertoires in cytomegalovirus infection. Study-level information: Both a matching HLA type and CMV infection were indicated by public TCR beta signatures.

As regards this clonotype: The antigen remains undetermined.

Study results and limitations: Individuals carrying CMV plus the relevant HLA were identified by cumulative frequency of public TCR beta families. The ex vivo response showed dominance by HLA-C-restricted CMV-specific TCR beta clonotypes.

One entry per CDR3 protein results from TCRdb running MiXCR on the reads. The profile covers 250,000 or so distinct CDR3 sequences, with less than 9.5% appearing a single time and approximately 16% taken by the ten largest. Germline V CDR1 and CDR2: SGHKS, YYEKEE (reference sequence). This CDR3 spans 14 amino acids. V lost 4 bases to trimming and J lost 6 bases; unmatched junction nucleotides: 6. This clonotype was obtained from a human donor in good health (CMV status not recorded). Some clones in this sample may be carry-over from other donors' samples. The rearrangement joins TRBV5-5 to TRBJ2-3; 9 nucleotides line up with TRBD1. Sequences were obtained from PBMCs. The CDR3 sequence: CASSRGQGVDTQYF. CDR3 DNA sequence: TGTGCCAGCAGCCGGGGACAGGGCGTGGATACGCAGTATTTT.